This paragraph covers one T cell receptor (beta chain) sequence. This specimen belongs to a study of OX40 agonist ivuxolimab in advanced cancers. Study context: Ivuxolimab, which is an agonistic anti-OX40 (CD134) antibody, was administered to the patients.

TCRdb keeps only in-frame clones here, not all; method: immunoSEQ multiplex PCR. The table shows just over 60,000 clones, with approximately 92% occurring only once. Deletions cut 4 bases from V and 3 bases from J, with 9 bases between. CDR3 length: 13 amino acids. The germline CDR1 and CDR2 sequences are LNHDA and SQIVND (reference sequence). The TCR sequence derives from an adult with an advanced solid tumor such as melanoma, head and neck, liver or kidney cancer. The chain carries TRBV19 and TRBJ1-1; D is ambiguous. The source material was CD4+ or CD8+ T cells sorted from blood, sampled in a trial of the OX40 agonist ivuxolimab. The CDR3 reads CASSNNRDTEAFF. In DNA form, the CDR3 reads TGTGCCAGTAGTAACAATAGGGACACTGAAGCTTTCTTT.